A selection of T cell receptor beta chains follows, all from one sample in a study of CD8 T cells in ankylosing spondylitis. MiXCR, applied by TCRdb to the 5' RACE reads, yields one record per CDR3 protein. The sample lists under 950,000 distinct CDR3 sequences, 15% to 20% seen once, with approximately 18% in the top ten. The specimen sequenced was blood, either unsorted or a sorted T cell fraction (not recorded which). The receptors originated from a male donor with ankylosing spondylitis. CDR3s include the opening cysteine and the closing phenylalanine or tryptophan. A D gene is named only where the DNA matches it firmly. Size is stated for part of the rows, as once, few or many counts, or as a class when the clone is expanded.

TRBD2	TRBJ2-1	NA	TRBV12-3/TRBV12-4	15	CASSLRSGRTNEQFF	TGTGCCAGCAGTTTACGTAGCGGGAGAACGAATGAGCAGTTCTTC
NA	TRBJ1-5	NA	TRBV28	12	CASSPPFPPQHF	TGTGCCAGTTCCCCCCCTTTTCCGCCCCAGCATTTT
NA	TRBJ1-2	few	TRBV21-1	15	CASSKMNGNQYGYTF	TGTGCCAGCAGCAAAATGAACGGAAATCAATATGGCTACACCTTC
NA	TRBJ1-2	NA	TRBV20-1	13	CSARAPSGPGYTF	TGCAGTGCTAGAGCTCCGTCGGGGCCTGGCTACACCTTC
NA	TRBJ2-6	NA	TRBV12-3/TRBV12-4	15	CASSLQTTGANVLTF	TGTGCCAGCAGTTTACAGACGACTGGGGCCAACGTCCTGACTTTC
NA	TRBJ1-5	few	TRBV4-1	15	CASSQEGNNNQPQHF	TGCGCCAGCAGCCAAGAAGGGAATAATAATCAGCCCCAGCATTTT
NA	TRBJ2-1	few	TRBV7-2	15	CASSVDWIPYNEQFF	TGTGCCAGCAGCGTTGACTGGATTCCCTACAATGAGCAGTTCTTC
NA	TRBJ2-1	NA	TRBV29-1	13	CSVPRKGYNEQFF	TGCAGCGTCCCCAGGAAGGGCTACAATGAGCAGTTCTTC
TRBD2	TRBJ2-7	few	TRBV7-9	15	CASSRAGTSGYEQYF	TGTGCCAGCAGCCGCGCCGGGACTAGCGGCTACGAGCAGTACTTC
NA	TRBJ2-7	NA	TRBV27	14	CASSFSDINYEQYF	TGTGCCAGCAGTTTTTCGGACATTAACTACGAGCAGTACTTC
TRBD1	TRBJ1-1	few	TRBV2	15	CASSEEGQGWTEAFF	TGTGCCAGCAGTGAAGAGGGACAGGGTTGGACTGAAGCTTTCTTT
TRBD1	TRBJ2-3	few	TRBV5-1	15	CASSTRTGVTDTQYF	TGCGCCAGCAGCACCAGGACAGGGGTTACAGATACGCAGTATTTT
NA	TRBJ2-3	few	TRBV20-1	14	CSAQTSLTEDTQYF	TGCAGTGCTCAGACTAGTTTAACCGAGGATACGCAGTATTTT
NA	TRBJ1-1	NA	TRBV7-8	16	CASTLERLFMNTEAFF	TGTGCCAGCACCCTAGAGCGGTTGTTCATGAACACTGAAGCTTTCTTT
NA	TRBJ2-7	many	TRBV7-9	15	CASTEFRGGAYEQYF	TGTGCCAGCACCGAATTTCGTGGGGGAGCCTACGAGCAGTACTTC
NA	TRBJ2-7	once	TRBV6-1	15	CASRVFYGSLDEQYF	TGTGCCAGCAGGGTCTTTTACGGGTCGTTAGACGAGCAGTACTTC
NA	TRBJ2-5	NA	TRBV11-2	15	CASSLEGAEMETQYF	TGTGCCAGCAGCTTAGAGGGGGCCGAAATGGAGACCCAGTACTTC
TRBD1	TRBJ2-7	few	TRBV20-1	18	CSARDSGGDRGARYEQYF	TGCAGTGCTAGAGATTCGGGAGGAGACAGGGGGGCGAGATACGAGCAGTACTTC
NA	TRBJ2-7	few	TRBV27	14	CASSLRDISYEQYF	TGTGCCAGCAGTTTAAGGGACATCTCCTACGAGCAGTACTTC
NA	TRBJ1-1	few	TRBV5-1	17	CASSLGPFRGWDTEAFF	TGCGCCAGCAGCTTGGGGCCCTTCAGGGGATGGGACACTGAAGCTTTCTTT
NA	TRBJ1-1	few	TRBV7-2	15	CASSLGYLLNTEAFF	TGTGCCAGCAGCTTAGGTTATCTATTGAACACTGAAGCTTTCTTT
NA	TRBJ1-5	NA	TRBV27	13	CASSLSRLQPQHF	TGTGCCAGCAGTTTATCTCGACTCCAGCCCCAGCATTTT
TRBD1	TRBJ2-6	NA	TRBV5-1	16	CASSTGQHSGANVLTF	TGCGCCAGCAGCACGGGACAGCACTCTGGGGCCAACGTCCTGACTTTC
NA	TRBJ1-4	NA	TRBV3-1	13	CASSQDRFRKLFF	TGTGCCAGCAGCCAAGATCGGTTTCGAAAACTGTTTTTT
NA	TRBJ1-1	few	TRBV12-3/TRBV12-4	14	CASTLGVRMTEAFF	TGTGCCAGCACCCTAGGTGTCAGGATGACTGAAGCTTTCTTT
NA	TRBJ2-4	few	TRBV4-2	15	CASSQVEQGPGIQYF	TGTGCCAGCAGCCAAGTTGAACAGGGTCCGGGCATTCAGTACTTC
NA	TRBJ2-1	NA	TRBV20-1	14	CSANPQGHNNEQFF	TGCAGTGCTAACCCGCAAGGACACAACAATGAGCAGTTCTTC
NA	TRBJ1-4	NA	TRBV5-1	14	CASSQGLTNEKLFF	TGCGCCAGCAGCCAGGGGCTAACTAATGAAAAACTGTTTTTT
NA	TRBJ1-1	NA	TRBV4-1	15	CASSLETGIYTEAFF	TGCGCCAGCAGCCTCGAAACAGGGATCTACACTGAAGCTTTCTTT
TRBD2	TRBJ2-2	NA	TRBV12-3/TRBV12-4	16	CASSPLAGVGTGELFF	TGTGCCAGCAGTCCTCTAGCGGGAGTCGGGACCGGGGAGCTGTTTTTT
TRBD1	TRBJ2-7	few	TRBV27	16	CASSLEAGQGSYEQYF	TGTGCCAGCAGCCTCGAGGCCGGACAGGGGTCCTACGAGCAGTACTTC
TRBD2	TRBJ2-1	few	TRBV4-3	16	CASSQGTSGSGDEQFF	TGCGCCAGCAGCCAAGGGACTAGCGGGAGTGGGGATGAGCAGTTCTTC
NA	TRBJ2-7	few	TRBV6-1	14	CASTSAPGSYEQYF	TGTGCCAGCACGTCTGCCCCTGGCTCCTACGAGCAGTACTTC
NA	TRBJ2-3	NA	TRBV29-1	12	CSVYPPTDTQYF	TGCAGCGTTTACCCACCTACAGATACGCAGTATTTT
NA	TRBJ2-1	many	TRBV20-1	14	CSAREARGYNEQFF	TGCAGTGCTAGAGAGGCACGGGGCTACAATGAGCAGTTCTTC
NA	TRBJ2-1	many	TRBV20-1	14	CSARGGSSYNEQFF	TGCAGTGCTAGAGGAGGGAGTTCCTACAATGAGCAGTTCTTC
TRBD1	TRBJ1-2	NA	TRBV5-1	17	CASSPYSGAGGNYGYTF	TGCGCCAGCAGCCCCTACTCAGGGGCAGGGGGAAACTATGGCTACACCTTC